This T cell receptor beta chain was captured by sequencing in a study of vaccination effects on CD4 cells after COVID-19. Study conclusions and caveats: Clones from infection and from vaccination both contracted markedly late after vaccination. Convalescent patients were scarce in the study, and it lacked early post-infection timepoints.

The assay was immunoSEQ multiplex PCR, and TCRdb's table has in-frame clones only and misses some. The sample lists roughly 56,000 clones; 73% were seen once. Viral peptide pools were used in the ViraFEST assay to expand antigen-specific CD4+ T cells, and sequencing came afterward. Scientists isolated CD4+ T cells after a roughly 9-day culture period ended. BNT162b2 vaccine or mRNA-1273 vaccine was given to participants in two doses. In culture with 10 IU/ml IL-2 and around 10 ug/ml peptides, PBMC were grown at some 2 million per well. On this clone: The target antigen is unknown.

Germline lookup yields CDR1 MRHNA and CDR2 SNTAGT. CDR3 length equals 14 residues. V dropped 5 bases and J dropped 0; count of bases not matched to a gene: 3. Sequencing was performed on CD4+ T cells from PBMCs cultured with HCoV-229E spike peptides, taken after COVID-19 vaccination. The chain employs TRBV6-4 and TRBJ1-2, with TRBD1 identical over 7 bases. This sequence originates from a human donor who received a COVID-19 vaccine. CDR3 amino acids: CASSPDRANYGYTF. The CDR3 nucleotides are TGTGCCAGCAGTCCCGACAGGGCTAACTATGGCTACACCTTC.